This TCR beta chain was captured by sequencing in a study of T cell clonotyping in hematopoietic cell transplantation. Study-level information: Recipients' pretransplant samples followed cytoreduction.

Note on this clone: No antigen is known for it.

Germline loops: CDR1 SGHRS, CDR2 YFSETQ. Trimming cost V 5 bases and J 0 bases, with 9 bases left between them. CDR3 size: 14 residues. Only in-frame clones appear in the TCRdb table, and some are missing; sequencing was by immunoSEQ multiplex PCR. The data contain 15,000 to 20,000 clones, more than 75% of them singletons. General study findings and limits: Without cell sorting, CD4 versus CD8 contributions remain unresolved.

Time point specified: recipient sample about 28 days before transplant, after cytoreduction. The chain has TRBV5-1 and TRBJ2-1; D remains ambiguous. The receptor was isolated from a man in his fifties with acute myeloid leukemia. Some clones in this sample may be carry-over from other donors' samples. The sample was peripheral blood mononuclear cells, taken before stem cell transplant. CDR3 coding DNA: TGCGCCAGCAGACGGCTGACCTCCTACAATGAGCAGTTCTTC. The encoded protein is CASRRLTSYNEQFF.